The 13 T cell receptor beta chains in this list originate from one sample, sequenced in a study of T-cell reconstitution after alpha-beta-depleted transplantation in children. Library preparation (for TCRbeta) was performed with unique molecular identifiers. TCRdb recomputed calls from the PCR reads with MiXCR, one row per CDR3 protein. The sample contains about 640,000 distinct CDR3 sequences, around a sixth of which appear only once. The sample here was PBMCs from the stem cell graft donor, taken from the stem cell graft. These receptors were taken from a human donor who donated a stem cell graft to a child with acute myeloid leukemia.

In this sample, this clonotype turned up a few times. CDR3 amino acids: CASSSNRVAGGRGIQYF. The DNA of the CDR3 is TGTGCCAGCAGCTCCAATCGGGTAGCGGGGGGTAGGGGCATTCAGTACTTC. The chain employs TRBV7-2 and TRBJ2-4; TRBD2 agrees at 10 bases. Trimming cost V 4 bases and J 9 bases; bases outside gene matches: 15. Germline V lookup: CDR1 SGHTA, CDR2 FQGNSA. There are 17 residues in the CDR3.

V usage is TRBV11-3 and J usage is TRBJ2-5; D might be TRBD2 (5 bases). CDR1 and CDR2 from the germline V gene are SGHNT and YENEEA. The CDR3 consists of 13 residues. The V end lost 7 bases, the J end lost 5 bases, and 14 bases lay between the germline ends. CDR3 amino acids: CASTTGVRETQYF. In DNA form, the CDR3 reads TGTGCCAGCACCACCGGGGTGCGGGAGACCCAGTACTTC.

V is TRBV7-9 and J is TRBJ2-2; TRBD2 is a possible D gene (5 bases). Germline V lookup: CDR1 SEHNR, CDR2 FQNEAQ (reference sequence). Trimming cost V 6 bases and J 4 bases, with 12 bases left between them. CDR3 length equals 14 residues. The CDR3, as DNA: TGTGCCAGCAGTCAGGACTTTCTCACCGGGGAGCTGTTTTTT. Protein product: CASSQDFLTGELFF.

The chain carries TRBV7-9 and TRBJ2-7, with 8 positions matching TRBD1. J lost 1 base, V lost 4 bases, and 6 bases had no gene match. This CDR3 has 15 residues. The V gene's germline CDR1 is SEHNR and CDR2 FQNEAQ (reference sequence). CDR3 nucleotide sequence: TGTGCCAGCAGCTCGTCCCGGGACAGGTCCTACGAGCAGTACTTC. This codes for CASSSSRDRSYEQYF.

The chain couples TRBV7-9 to TRBJ1-4; D ambiguous. The CDR3 consists of 14 residues. The ends were cut back, 5 bases at V and 8 bases at J, with 15 bases in the middle. The germline CDR1 and CDR2 sequences are SEHNR and FQNEAQ (reference sequence). The CDR3, as DNA: TGTGCCAGCAGCAGTCCCTCTTCGGGGGAAAAACTGTTTTTT. This translates into CASSSPSSGEKLFF.

In its sample, this clonotype was seen a few times. This chain connects TRBV13 to TRBJ2-1; TRBD1 agrees at 7 bases. Germline V lookup: CDR1 PRHDT, CDR2 FYEKMQ (reference sequence). The length of the CDR3 is 15 residues. V was clipped by 5 bases and J by 3 bases; unmatched bases: 7. The DNA of the CDR3 is TGTGCCAGCAGCCACCGGGACAGTCTCTACAATGAGCAGTTCTTC. This translates into CASSHRDSLYNEQFF.

The J gene is TRBJ1-3, the V gene TRBV6-4; D unresolved. This CDR3 has 14 amino acids. From germline, CDR1 is MRHNA and CDR2 SNTAGT. Deletions cut 0 bases from V and 3 bases from J, with 6 bases between. In nucleotides, the CDR3 is TGTGCCAGCAGTGACTCGACGGGTGGAAACACCATATATTTT. Translation gives CASSDSTGGNTIYF.

J is TRBJ2-7 and V is TRBV20-1; the D gene is possibly TRBD1 (6 bases). Germline lookup yields CDR1 DFQATT and CDR2 SNEGSKA (reference sequence). The CDR3 has 14 amino acids. Trimming left V 6 bases short and J 0 bases short, with 15 bases between. The CDR3 DNA follows: TGCAGTGCCTCCGGGACGGACAGCTCCTACGAGCAGTACGTC. Translating it yields CSASGTDSSYEQYV.

Many counts were recorded for this clonotype. This chain links TRBV29-1 with TRBJ2-7; D unresolved. V lost 7 bases and J 9 bases, leaving 13 bases between the germline ends. Germline V lookup: CDR1 SQVTM, CDR2 ANQGSEA. The CDR3 runs to 10 residues. Here the CDR3 reads CSANIRGQYF. The CDR3 DNA follows: TGCAGCGCTAACATCAGAGGGCAGTACTTC.

This clonotype turned up a few times. The rearrangement joins TRBV7-9 to TRBJ2-2; D gene uncertain. The V and J ends lost 1 base and 0 bases respectively, with 9 bases between them. Per the germline V gene, CDR1 is SEHNR and CDR2 is FQNEAQ (reference sequence). CDR3 length equals 16 residues. The CDR3 loop is CASSLGQIANTGELFF. The CDR3 nucleotides are TGTGCCAGCAGCTTAGGACAAATCGCGAACACCGGGGAGCTGTTTTTT.

The V call is TRBV5-1, the J call TRBJ1-2, with 8 bases matching TRBD1. This CDR3 has 16 residues. J was trimmed by 3 bases and V by 4 bases; bases with no gene match: 11. The V gene's germline CDR1 is SGHRS and CDR2 YFSETQ. Here the CDR3 DNA reads TGCGCCAGCAGCCCGACCCCAGGGGGCGCGGACTATGGCTACACCTTC. Its translation: CASSPTPGGADYGYTF.

The chain is built from TRBV20-1 and TRBJ1-5; possibly TRBD1 for D (5 bases). Trimming removed 4 bases from V and 3 bases from J, with 16 bases in between. CDR1 is DFQATT, CDR2 SNEGSKA, per germline (reference sequence). This CDR3 is 15 amino acids long. The CDR3 loop is CSAKAYRGDNQPQHF. CDR3 coding DNA: TGCAGTGCTAAAGCTTATCGAGGGGACAATCAGCCCCAGCATTTT.

This clonotype was picked up many times. The chain employs TRBV7-2 and TRBJ1-6; 7 bases match TRBD1. Germline V gene lookup returns CDR1 SGHTA and CDR2 FQGNSA. The junction had 8 bases not matched to a gene; V was cut back by 6 bases and J by 9 bases. The CDR3 extends over 14 amino acids. This chain's CDR3 is CASRPRQGSSPLHF. CDR3 in DNA: TGTGCCAGCAGACCTAGACAGGGTTCTTCACCCCTCCACTTT.